The rows below give T cell receptor beta chains drawn from one sample of a study of blood T cell repertoires in COVID-19. Produced via immunoSEQ multiplex PCR; TCRdb's table is partial and in-frame only. The sample lists approximately 430,000 clones; roughly 88% were seen once. The sample consisted of peripheral blood. These receptor sequences come from a young woman with active or convalescent COVID-19. CDR3s include the opening cysteine and the closing phenylalanine or tryptophan. D genes are given only for firm matches. A row's size may be missing; if present it is once, few, many or a size class.

d_call: TRBD2; j_call: TRBJ2-2; v_call: TRBV10-3; clone_size: -; cdr3_nt: TGTGCCATCATGACTAGCGCGAACACCGGGGAGCTGTTTTTT; cdr3_aa: CAIMTSANTGELFF
d_call: TRBD1; j_call: TRBJ1-2; v_call: TRBV19; clone_size: -; cdr3_nt: TGTGCCAGTAGTCCCTTGGGACAGGGACATAACTATGGCTACACCTTC; cdr3_aa: CASSPLGQGHNYGYTF
d_call: -; j_call: TRBJ1-5; v_call: TRBV3-1/TRBV3-2; clone_size: -; cdr3_nt: TGTGCCAGCAGCTCCCCAGGTACGGTCCCTCAGCATTTT; cdr3_aa: CASSSPGTVPQHF
d_call: -; j_call: TRBJ1-6; v_call: TRBV19; clone_size: -; cdr3_nt: TGTGCCACCCGGACAGACTCCTATAATTCACCCCTCCACTTT; cdr3_aa: CATRTDSYNSPLHF
d_call: TRBD1; j_call: TRBJ1-1; v_call: TRBV29-1; clone_size: -; cdr3_nt: TGCAGCGTTGACCTACAGGGGGTCGGTAAGACTGAAGCTTTCTTT; cdr3_aa: CSVDLQGVGKTEAFF
d_call: -; j_call: TRBJ2-5; v_call: TRBV5-1; clone_size: -; cdr3_nt: TGCGCCAGCAGCTTTCAGGGAGAGACCCAGTACTTC; cdr3_aa: CASSFQGETQYF
d_call: -; j_call: TRBJ2-1; v_call: TRBV5-1; clone_size: -; cdr3_nt: TGCGCCAGCAGCTTGGTCCTATACAATGAGCAGTTCTTC; cdr3_aa: CASSLVLYNEQFF
d_call: TRBD2; j_call: TRBJ2-2; v_call: TRBV5-4; clone_size: -; cdr3_nt: TGTGCCAGCAGCTGGCTCGGGGGGAACGGGGAGCTGTTTTTT; cdr3_aa: CASSWLGGNGELFF
d_call: -; j_call: TRBJ2-7; v_call: TRBV7-9; clone_size: -; cdr3_nt: TGTGCCAGCAGCTTGTCACAGGGTGGCGAGCAGTACTTC; cdr3_aa: CASSLSQGGEQYF
d_call: TRBD2; j_call: TRBJ2-1; v_call: TRBV5-6; clone_size: -; cdr3_nt: TGTGCCAGCAGCTTGGGACTAGCGGGGGGAAAGCAGTTCTTC; cdr3_aa: CASSLGLAGGKQFF
d_call: -; j_call: TRBJ1-5; v_call: TRBV19; clone_size: -; cdr3_nt: TGTGCCAGTAGTATCCGGGTCAAGGAGCCCCAGCATTTT; cdr3_aa: CASSIRVKEPQHF
d_call: -; j_call: TRBJ1-3; v_call: TRBV4-2; clone_size: -; cdr3_nt: TGTGCCAGCAGCCAAGAAGGCAGGGCGGTTGGAAACACCATATATTTT; cdr3_aa: CASSQEGRAVGNTIYF
d_call: TRBD1; j_call: TRBJ1-2; v_call: TRBV20-1; clone_size: once; cdr3_nt: TGCAGTGCTGGACAGGGGTATGGCTACACCTTC; cdr3_aa: CSAGQGYGYTF
d_call: TRBD1; j_call: TRBJ1-1; v_call: TRBV30; clone_size: -; cdr3_nt: TGTGCCTGGAGTGGGGCCCGGGACAGGGTGAACACTGAAGCTTTCTTT; cdr3_aa: CAWSGARDRVNTEAFF
d_call: -; j_call: TRBJ1-2; v_call: TRBV19; clone_size: -; cdr3_nt: TGTGCCAGTAGCACAGGGAAGGGTTCTACCTATGGCTACACCTTC; cdr3_aa: CASSTGKGSTYGYTF
d_call: -; j_call: TRBJ2-7; v_call: TRBV7-9; clone_size: -; cdr3_nt: TGTGCCAGCAGCTTAGATGGTGGCAGGGGCAACTACGAGCAGTACTTC; cdr3_aa: CASSLDGGRGNYEQYF
d_call: TRBD2; j_call: TRBJ2-3; v_call: TRBV5-1; clone_size: -; cdr3_nt: TGCGCCAGCAGCTCTTCTAGCGGGAGTACAGATACGCAGTATTTT; cdr3_aa: CASSSSSGSTDTQYF
d_call: TRBD1; j_call: TRBJ1-1; v_call: TRBV30; clone_size: -; cdr3_nt: TGTGCCTGGAGTGACCCCGGGACAGGGTCCACTGAAGCTTTCTTT; cdr3_aa: CAWSDPGTGSTEAFF
d_call: -; j_call: TRBJ2-1; v_call: TRBV15; clone_size: -; cdr3_nt: TGTGCCACCAGCAGAGATCGCGTTTCAGGGTTCTCCTACAATGAGCAGTTCTTC; cdr3_aa: CATSRDRVSGFSYNEQFF
d_call: -; j_call: TRBJ1-1; v_call: TRBV5-4; clone_size: -; cdr3_nt: TGTGCCAGCAGCTTGGAGGTCGCAGGGACTGAAGCTTTCTTT; cdr3_aa: CASSLEVAGTEAFF
d_call: TRBD2; j_call: TRBJ2-3; v_call: TRBV13; clone_size: -; cdr3_nt: TGTGCCAGCAGCCCAGAACGGGGGGGCTACTCCGGCACAGATACGCAGTATTTT; cdr3_aa: CASSPERGGYSGTDTQYF
d_call: -; j_call: TRBJ1-4; v_call: TRBV19; clone_size: -; cdr3_nt: TGTGCCATCCGGGACCCGGGGGCAACTAATGAAAAACTGTTTTTT; cdr3_aa: CAIRDPGATNEKLFF
d_call: TRBD1; j_call: TRBJ2-7; v_call: TRBV19; clone_size: -; cdr3_nt: TGTGCCAGTAGTATTTGGGACAGCGCTTCAGAGCAGTACTTC; cdr3_aa: CASSIWDSASEQYF
d_call: -; j_call: TRBJ1-6; v_call: TRBV27; clone_size: -; cdr3_nt: TGTGCCAGCAGTTTAGGCAGGAGGGTTCCCCCCCTCCACTTT; cdr3_aa: CASSLGRRVPPLHF
d_call: -; j_call: TRBJ2-7; v_call: TRBV5-5; clone_size: -; cdr3_nt: TGTGCCAGCAGCTTGGCAACTTTTGAGGAGCAGTACTTC; cdr3_aa: CASSLATFEEQYF
d_call: TRBD1; j_call: TRBJ2-7; v_call: TRBV28; clone_size: -; cdr3_nt: TGTGCCAGCCGGGACAGTTACGAGCAGTACTTC; cdr3_aa: CASRDSYEQYF
d_call: TRBD2; j_call: TRBJ2-3; v_call: TRBV19; clone_size: -; cdr3_nt: TGTGCCAGTAGTGGGGTGCGGGGGGGCCCGGATACGCAGTATTTT; cdr3_aa: CASSGVRGGPDTQYF
d_call: TRBD2; j_call: TRBJ2-1; v_call: TRBV5-1; clone_size: -; cdr3_nt: TGCGCCAGCGGAGTAGCGGGCTCCTACAATGAGCAGTTCTTC; cdr3_aa: CASGVAGSYNEQFF
d_call: -; j_call: TRBJ1-1; v_call: TRBV6-5; clone_size: -; cdr3_nt: TGTGCCAGCAGCCCACGACAGGTCGGCACTGAAGCTTTCTTT; cdr3_aa: CASSPRQVGTEAFF
d_call: TRBD2; j_call: TRBJ2-3; v_call: TRBV20-1; clone_size: -; cdr3_nt: TGCAGTGCTAGTGCGGGACTAGCTACAGATACGCAGTATTTT; cdr3_aa: CSASAGLATDTQYF
d_call: TRBD1; j_call: TRBJ1-6; v_call: TRBV3-1/TRBV3-2; clone_size: -; cdr3_nt: TGTGCCAGCAGCTCGGGACAGTCCAATTCACCCCTCCACTTT; cdr3_aa: CASSSGQSNSPLHF
d_call: TRBD1; j_call: TRBJ1-1; v_call: TRBV27; clone_size: -; cdr3_nt: TGTGCCAGCAGTCCCCGCACCGGGACAGGGCCCCACACTGAAGCTTTCTTT; cdr3_aa: CASSPRTGTGPHTEAFF
d_call: -; j_call: TRBJ1-5; v_call: TRBV18; clone_size: -; cdr3_nt: TGTGCCAGCTCACCGGGGTTGGCAGGGGTGGGTCAGCCCCAGCATTTT; cdr3_aa: CASSPGLAGVGQPQHF
d_call: TRBD2; j_call: TRBJ2-3; v_call: TRBV19; clone_size: -; cdr3_nt: TGTGCCAGCCGACTAGCGGGGCCCACAGATACGCAGTATTTT; cdr3_aa: CASRLAGPTDTQYF
d_call: TRBD1; j_call: TRBJ2-7; v_call: TRBV19; clone_size: -; cdr3_nt: TGTGCCAGTAGAACCGGACAGGGGAGAGGCGAGCAGTACTTC; cdr3_aa: CASRTGQGRGEQYF
d_call: TRBD1; j_call: TRBJ1-2; v_call: TRBV6-5; clone_size: -; cdr3_nt: TGTGCCAGCAGTTACGTGGGACAGAGCTATGGCTACACCTTC; cdr3_aa: CASSYVGQSYGYTF
d_call: -; j_call: TRBJ1-3; v_call: TRBV6-1; clone_size: -; cdr3_nt: TGTGCCAGCAGTGAAGTCGGCAGGCCTGGAAACACCATATATTTT; cdr3_aa: CASSEVGRPGNTIYF
d_call: -; j_call: TRBJ2-3; v_call: TRBV5-4; clone_size: -; cdr3_nt: TGTGCCAGCAGCTTGGCGGTTGGCCCCGGAGGCACAGATACGCAGTATTTT; cdr3_aa: CASSLAVGPGGTDTQYF
d_call: -; j_call: TRBJ1-4; v_call: TRBV11-2; clone_size: -; cdr3_nt: TGTGCCAGCAGCCCACGGACAAGGGGGAGTGAAAAACTGTTTTTT; cdr3_aa: CASSPRTRGSEKLFF
d_call: -; j_call: TRBJ1-3; v_call: TRBV2; clone_size: -; cdr3_nt: TGTGCCAGCAGTGCCCCCGGGGTATCTGGAAACACCATATATTTT; cdr3_aa: CASSAPGVSGNTIYF
d_call: -; j_call: TRBJ1-3; v_call: TRBV3-1/TRBV3-2; clone_size: few; cdr3_nt: TGTGCCAGCAGCCAAGAAGGGAGGCCCCCTGGAAACACCATATATTTT; cdr3_aa: CASSQEGRPPGNTIYF
d_call: -; j_call: TRBJ1-2; v_call: TRBV28; clone_size: -; cdr3_nt: TGTGCCAGCAGTTTACTGGCTCTTGACTACACCTTC; cdr3_aa: CASSLLALDYTF
d_call: -; j_call: TRBJ1-5; v_call: TRBV6-5; clone_size: once; cdr3_nt: TGTGCCAGCAGTCCCTCGACAGCTAGCAATCAGCCCCAGCATTTT; cdr3_aa: CASSPSTASNQPQHF
d_call: -; j_call: TRBJ2-2; v_call: TRBV2; clone_size: once; cdr3_nt: TGTGCCAGCAGTGATTGGGCCAGGCAGCTTTCCACCGGGGAGCTGTTTTTT; cdr3_aa: CASSDWARQLSTGELFF
d_call: -; j_call: TRBJ1-1; v_call: TRBV4-2; clone_size: -; cdr3_nt: TGTGCCAGCAGCCAAGATAAAGGGGGCACTGAAGCTTTCTTT; cdr3_aa: CASSQDKGGTEAFF
d_call: -; j_call: TRBJ2-5; v_call: TRBV2; clone_size: -; cdr3_nt: TGTGCCAGCAGTCTACGGCCGGGACACCTACAAGAGACCCAGTACTTC; cdr3_aa: CASSLRPGHLQETQYF
d_call: -; j_call: TRBJ1-2; v_call: TRBV7-8; clone_size: -; cdr3_nt: TGTGCCAGCAGCCTCGGGTTGGGGCCCCCAGGGGGCTACACCTTC; cdr3_aa: CASSLGLGPPGGYTF
d_call: TRBD2; j_call: TRBJ2-3; v_call: TRBV6-5; clone_size: -; cdr3_nt: TGTGCCAGCGTGGGGACTAGCGGGAGAACAGATACGCAGTATTTT; cdr3_aa: CASVGTSGRTDTQYF
d_call: -; j_call: TRBJ2-3; v_call: TRBV4-1; clone_size: -; cdr3_nt: TGCGCCAGCGGGCTCCCCGCAGATACGCAGTATTTT; cdr3_aa: CASGLPADTQYF
d_call: TRBD1; j_call: TRBJ1-6; v_call: TRBV6-5; clone_size: -; cdr3_nt: TGCGCCTCGGGACAGAATAATTCACCCCTCCACTTT; cdr3_aa: CASGQNNSPLHF
d_call: TRBD1; j_call: TRBJ2-2; v_call: TRBV2; clone_size: -; cdr3_nt: TGTGCCAGCAGAGACAGGGTTGGCACCGGGGAGCTGTTTTTT; cdr3_aa: CASRDRVGTGELFF
d_call: -; j_call: TRBJ2-1; v_call: TRBV7-9; clone_size: once; cdr3_nt: TGTGCCAGCAGCTTGATGGAGATCGGTAACAATGAGCAGTTCTTC; cdr3_aa: CASSLMEIGNNEQFF